These 2 T cell receptor beta chains were all obtained from the same sample, sequenced in a study of blood T cell repertoires in COVID-19. Libraries were prepared by immunoSEQ multiplex PCR; TCRdb keeps only in-frame clonotypes and omits some of them. The repertoire holds roughly 67,000 clones, with roughly 80% as singletons. Sequenced: peripheral blood. The receptors were sampled from a woman aged 50 to 65 with active or convalescent COVID-19.

In its sample, this clone was seen a few times. The V and J genes are TRBV6-5 and TRBJ2-3, with D uncertain. CDR1 MNHEY and CDR2 SVGAGI come from the germline V gene. The V gene lost 3 bases and the J gene lost 3 bases, with 13 bases spanning the gap. The CDR3 contains 15 residues. This CDR3 reads CASSYYRHGTDTQYF. CDR3 sequence (DNA): TGTGCCAGCAGTTATTATCGCCACGGGACAGATACGCAGTATTTT.

The rearrangement joins TRBV28 to TRBJ2-1; 11 nucleotides align to TRBD2. Looked up from germline, CDR1 is MDHEN and CDR2 is SYDVKM. V lost 6 bases and J lost 5; bases outside the gene matches: 3. The CDR3 totals 14 residues. The CDR3 is CASRVGLADNEQFF. CDR3 DNA sequence: TGTGCCAGCAGGGTGGGACTAGCGGACAATGAGCAGTTCTTC.